This T cell receptor beta chain comes out of a study of T cells in pancreatic ductal adenocarcinoma. Study-wide findings and caveats: Compared with tumor, blood showed more total productive templates and around 8-fold more clonotypes. Tumor and blood clonality did not differ significantly, about 0.1 versus 0.07. Comparisons of tumor and blood clonality may show falsely lower tumor diversity. This surgical cohort overrepresents the minority presenting with early-stage disease.

CDR1 is MNHEY, CDR2 SMNVEV, per germline (reference sequence). The CDR3 runs to 14 residues. Trimming removed 2 bases at V and 8 bases at J, with 12 bases between. No neoadjuvant therapy was given to the selected pancreatic ductal adenocarcinoma patients before their surgery. This table comes from immunoSEQ multiplex PCR, and its TCRdb copy is limited to in-frame clones, with some not included. This repertoire shows 15,000 to 20,000 clones, 88% found once; its top ten account for around 0.94%. Points on this clone: Its antigen is not known.

The receptor was derived from a human donor with pancreatic ductal adenocarcinoma. The rearrangement joins TRBV27 to TRBJ1-4; unclear D gene. Sequencing was done on a sample of PBMCs. CDR3 amino acids: CASSLAWVGEKLFF. The DNA for the CDR3 is TGTGCCAGCAGTTTAGCCTGGGTGGGCGAAAAACTGTTTTTT.